This TCR beta chain was recovered during a study of blood T cell repertoires in COVID-19. This clone appeared once. Only in-frame clones appear in the TCRdb table, and some are missing; sequencing was by immunoSEQ multiplex PCR. The sample includes fewer than 250,000 clones, 80% to 95% of them seen just once. Germline-derived CDR1 and CDR2 are LGHNA and YNFKEQ. This CDR3 region has 17 residues. The J segment lost 1 base and the V segment lost 1 base, leaving 2 bases of the junction unmatched. This clonotype was obtained from a man in his thirties or forties with COVID-19, enrolled during active disease. The sample comprised peripheral blood. V is TRBV4-2 and J is TRBJ2-6, with TRBD2 identical over 9 bases. The CDR3 nucleotides are TGTGCCAGCAGCCAAGGGACTAGCGAATCTGGGGCCAACGTCCTGACTTTC. As protein: CASSQGTSESGANVLTF.